Shown below are 14 T cell receptor beta chains from a single sample sequenced in a study of T cells after yellow fever vaccination. TCRdb re-called the 5' RACE reads through MiXCR, storing one row per CDR3 protein. Of about 300,000 distinct CDR3 sequences in the sample, 6.8% are singletons; the top ten hold 18%. Material: PBMCs, obtained more than 35 days after the first yellow fever vaccination. The receptors here all came from a man aged 18 to 30 who received the YFV17D yellow fever vaccine.

The chain combines TRBV5-1 with TRBJ1-1; D is uncertain. V was clipped by 0 bases and J by 0 bases, with 9 bases between them. The CDR3 covers 15 residues. Germline lookup yields CDR1 SGHRS and CDR2 YFSETQ. CDR3 coding DNA: TGCGCCAGCAGCTTGGCCATGGGAATGAACACTGAAGCTTTCTTT. The encoded protein is CASSLAMGMNTEAFF.

The chain is built from TRBV5-6 and TRBJ2-3, with 10 bases matching TRBD2. The CDR3 spans 19 residues. The trim removed 0 bases at V and 0 bases at J, leaving 10 bases unmatched. Germline-derived CDR1 and CDR2 are SGHDT and YYEEEE. The CDR3 sequence: CASSLARLAGEPSTDTQYF. Written as DNA, the CDR3 is TGTGCCAGCAGCTTGGCGCGGCTAGCGGGGGAACCTAGCACAGATACGCAGTATTTT.

The gene calls are TRBV7-8 and TRBJ2-7; D is possibly TRBD2 (6 bases). CDR1 is SGHVS and CDR2 is FQNEAQ in the germline V gene. The CDR3 is made up of 14 amino acids. The V end was cut by 5 bases, the J end by 3 bases, with 14 bases between. CDR3 sequence (DNA): TGTGCCAGCAGCCCTAGGAGGAGGGTCTACGAGCAGTACGTC. This gives the protein CASSPRRRVYEQYV.

The rearrangement links TRBV27 to TRBJ2-2, with 7 bases that match TRBD1. J lost 2 bases, V lost 6 bases, and 6 bases had no gene match. Germline CDR1 and CDR2: MNHEY and SMNVEV (reference sequence). The CDR3 contains 15 residues. The CDR3 loop reads CASRTTGRNTGELFF. The CDR3 coding sequence is TGTGCCAGCAGGACGACAGGGAGAAACACCGGGGAGCTGTTTTTT.

This rearrangement joins TRBV20-1 to TRBJ2-4; 7 bases agree with TRBD1. The CDR3 loop spans 15 amino acids. The V segment lost 3 bases and the J segment 9 bases; nucleotides outside the gene matches: 14. The germline CDR1 and CDR2 sequences are DFQATT and SNEGSKA (reference sequence). The CDR3 loop is CSASDPPRQGGIQYF. The CDR3 DNA sequence: TGCAGTGCTAGCGATCCTCCTCGACAGGGTGGCATTCAGTACTTC.

This clonotype was counted at least ten times. The chain carries TRBV5-1 and TRBJ2-1; possibly TRBD1 for D (6 bases). Deletions cut 3 bases from V and 5 bases from J, with 21 bases between. This CDR3 has 17 residues. CDR1 SGHRS and CDR2 YFSETQ come from the germline V gene. The CDR3 spells CASSSSTGTSKNNEQFF. Written as DNA, the CDR3 is TGCGCCAGCAGCTCCTCGACCGGGACAAGTAAAAACAATGAGCAGTTCTTC.

This clonotype was seen a single time. J is TRBJ1-5 and V is TRBV2; no firm D call. There are 17 residues in the CDR3. V lost 2 bases, J lost 8 bases, and 22 bases lay in between. Germline V gene data show CDR1 as SNHLY and CDR2 as FYNNEI. The DNA of the CDR3 is TGTGCCAGCAGTGAAATAGGTTGGCATCTCAACGGGGAGCCCCAGCATTTT. It is translated as CASSEIGWHLNGEPQHF.

This clonotype was observed a few times. This rearrangement joins TRBV24-1 to TRBJ2-1, with D hard to call. Trimming removed 12 bases at V and 12 bases at J, with 8 bases between. Germline CDR1 and CDR2: KGHDR and SFDVKD. The CDR3 consists of 8 residues. The CDR3 coding sequence is TGTGCCGCGACATTGCAGTTCTTC. Its translation: CAATLQFF.

The V and J genes are TRBV18 and TRBJ2-3; D remains ambiguous. The length of the CDR3 is 13 residues. V was cut by 0 bases and J by 6 bases, with 7 bases left in between. Looked up from germline, CDR1 is KGHSH and CDR2 is LQKENI. The CDR3 DNA follows: TGTGCCAGCTCACCACCAGAGGCGGATACGCAGTATTTT. Amino acid sequence: CASSPPEADTQYF.

The V gene is TRBV28, the J gene TRBJ2-3, with a tentative D call TRBD1 (5 bases). The germline V gene has CDR1 MDHEN and CDR2 SYDVKM. V shed 7 bases and J shed 4 bases, with 9 bases lying between them. CDR3 size: 12 residues. In DNA form, the CDR3 reads TGTGCCAGCACAGGACAAGCAGATACGCAGTATTTT. Encoded protein: CASTGQADTQYF.

This clonotype was picked up a small number of times. The chain joins TRBV10-3 to TRBJ1-6; TRBD1 matches at 7 bases. The CDR3 is 15 amino acids. J gave up 7 bases and V 7 bases, and 10 bases lay outside the gene matches. Per the germline V gene, CDR1 is ENHRY and CDR2 is SYGVKD. CDR3 amino acids: CAINKGTVGNSPLHF. CDR3 bases: TGTGCCATCAACAAGGGGACAGTCGGGAATTCACCCCTCCACTTT.

This clonotype was recorded at least ten times. The chain joins TRBV24-1 to TRBJ2-2; D is unresolved. Trimming took off 3 bases at V and 4 bases at J, with 11 bases between the two ends. Germline V gene data show CDR1 as KGHDR and CDR2 as SFDVKD. There are 15 residues in the CDR3. CDR3 residues: CATSDRTEPTGELFF. Written as DNA, the CDR3 is TGTGCCACCAGTGATAGGACCGAACCCACCGGGGAGCTGTTTTTT.

This chain links TRBV5-6 with TRBJ1-2, with TRBD1 as a possible D gene (6 bases). Trimming shortened V by 0 bases and J by 6 bases, and 12 bases separated the two germline ends. The germline CDR1 and CDR2 sequences are SGHDT and YYEEEE. This CDR3 spans 14 amino acids. CDR3 sequence reads: CASSLVGAVHGYTF. The DNA for the CDR3 is TGTGCCAGCAGCTTGGTGGGGGCGGTACATGGCTACACCTTC.

This clonotype has a count of ten or more. The genes are TRBV18 and TRBJ2-5, with D possibly being TRBD1 (5 bases). Deletions cut 3 bases from V and 2 bases from J, with 7 bases between. Germline loops: CDR1 KGHSH, CDR2 LQKENI. The CDR3 runs to 13 residues. For the CDR3, the DNA is TGTGCCAGCTCACCCGACAGTCAAGAGACCCAGTACTTC. Protein sequence: CASSPDSQETQYF.